This T cell receptor beta chain was identified in a study of read filtering for tumor transcriptome and immune sequencing. Molecular barcoded adaptors covering alpha/delta and beta/gamma chains were used on 400 to 450 ng RNA. One entry per CDR3 protein results from TCRdb running MiXCR on the reads. The repertoire has 50,000 or so distinct CDR3 sequences, 12% of them found once; the top ten carry approximately 16%. V dropped 5 bases and J dropped 8 bases, with 10 bases sitting between them. There are 13 residues in the CDR3. Germline CDR1 reads SGHDN; CDR2 reads FVKESK. At least ten counts were recorded for this clonotype.

The chain joins TRBV14 to TRBJ1-6; D ambiguous. Sequencing was done on a sample of a population of CD138-negative cells sorted from bone marrow. This clonotype was sampled from a donor aged 40 or older with multiple myeloma. CDR3: CASSLSQYSPLHF. Written as DNA, the CDR3 is TGTGCCAGCAGCTTGTCGCAGTATTCACCCCTCCACTTT. Full variable domain (outside the CDR3, taken from reference TRBV14 and TRBJ1-6): EAGVTQFPSHSVIEKGQTVTLRCDPISGHDNLYWYRRVMGKEIKFLLHFVKESKQDESGMPNNRFLAERTGGTYSTLKVQPAELEDSGVYFCASSLSQYSPLHFGNGTRLTVT.